A selection of T cell receptor beta chains follows, all from one sample in a study of T-cell reconstitution after alpha-beta-depleted transplantation in children. Each CDR3 protein is one row after TCRdb ran MiXCR on the PCR reads. Among 300,000 or so distinct CDR3 sequences listed, more than 9% were seen once. Specimen: PBMCs from the stem cell graft donor, collected from the stem cell graft. The receptors shown here come from a human donor who donated a stem cell graft to a child with SCID. The CDR3 runs from the conserved cysteine through the conserved F or W. Fields, in order: CDR3 protein, V gene, CDR3 length, J gene.

CASSLVVAADTQYF TRBV12-3/TRBV12-4 14 TRBJ2-3
CASGDDYIPGGELFF TRBV27 15 TRBJ2-2
CASSPDRGTLNSPLHF TRBV7-9 16 TRBJ1-6
CASSPADGEQYF TRBV18 12 TRBJ2-7
CSARDFGARSYGYTF TRBV20-1 15 TRBJ1-2
CASSLSGELNQPQHF TRBV5-1 15 TRBJ1-5
CSAARGRGRVERDTQYF TRBV20-1 17 TRBJ2-3
CASSLDFRGLAGPTDTQYF TRBV5-1 19 TRBJ2-3
CASSYPSGILGGKLFF TRBV6-5 16 TRBJ1-4
CASSLEVGRETQYF TRBV7-2 14 TRBJ2-5
CASSRRASGELFF TRBV27 13 TRBJ2-2
CSVGDNHEQYF TRBV29-1 11 TRBJ2-7
CASWAGLGNTGELFF TRBV5-1 15 TRBJ2-2
CASSYRVSVTF TRBV12-3/TRBV12-4 11 TRBJ1-2
CASSVDRANYGYTF TRBV7-2 14 TRBJ1-2
CASRDRTGGDYGYTF TRBV2 15 TRBJ1-2
CASAYTGELFF TRBV12-3/TRBV12-4 11 TRBJ2-2
CASSPIGPTDTQYF TRBV18 14 TRBJ2-3
CASSLEGLGISGYTF TRBV5-1 15 TRBJ1-2
CASTRQGSHEQYF TRBV12-3/TRBV12-4 13 TRBJ2-7
CASSDYRSETQYF TRBV25-1 13 TRBJ2-5
CASSLQGALNTEAFF TRBV7-9 15 TRBJ1-1
CASSLNGLAGGQSNEQFF TRBV11-2 18 TRBJ2-1
CASSERQANEKLFF TRBV10-2 14 TRBJ1-4
CSVRQNEQFF TRBV20-1 10 TRBJ2-1
CASSVGQGGGTYNEQFF TRBV9 17 TRBJ2-1
CASSLALRDSSPF TRBV5-6 13 TRBJ1-2
CASSIVWYEQFF TRBV19 12 TRBJ2-1
CAISDFRTNTEAFF TRBV10-3 14 TRBJ1-1
CASSPWDGSYEQYF TRBV5-1 14 TRBJ2-7
CASTPSLGVLVTEAFF TRBV6-1 16 TRBJ1-1
CASSLLGQGRDTQYF TRBV5-1 15 TRBJ2-3
CSAGGRTAETQYF TRBV20-1 13 TRBJ2-5